Detailed here is one T cell receptor beta chain. Its antigen is still unknown. Germline V gene lookup returns CDR1 LNHDA and CDR2 SQIVND (reference sequence). CDR3 length: 18 amino acids. Germline trimming cut 6 bases from V and 0 bases from J; bases unmatched to any gene: 17. This entry is derived from a study of vaccination and CD4 T cells after COVID-19. The sample's treatment: approximately nine-day PBMC culture with coronavirus spike peptide pools or control peptides (ViraFEST assay). Cultured CD4+ T-cell DNA underwent Oncomine TCR Beta short-read sequencing. From the PCR reads, TCRdb called clonotypes with MiXCR, one entry per CDR3 protein. The sample records 15,000 to 25,000 distinct CDR3 sequences, 40% to 65% being singletons.

Sequenced sample: CD4+ T cells from blood, cultured in vitro. The TCR was taken from a human donor who had recovered from COVID-19. The rearrangement uses TRBV19 and TRBJ2-7, with TRBD1 identical over 7 bases. CDR3 coding DNA: TGTGCCAGTAGCGATCCGGGACAGATTTGTATCATCTCCTACGAGCAGTACTTC. It translates to CASSDPGQICIISYEQYF.